The 30 T cell receptor beta chains below all came from one sample that was sequenced in a study of cytomegalovirus exposure and HLA in healthy donors. Measured with immunoSEQ multiplex PCR; TCRdb has only the in-frame clones, and not every one. The sample yields some 160,000 clones, more than 75% seen once. The sequenced material came from PBMCs. The source of these receptors is a man aged 18-30 years in good health and CMV-seronegative.

The V call is TRBV19, the J call TRBJ2-1; TRBD1 might be the D (6 bases). The germline V gene encodes CDR1 LNHDA and CDR2 SQIVND (reference sequence). Deletions cut 5 bases from V and 0 bases from J, with 11 bases between. CDR3 length equals 15 residues. The CDR3: CASSVQGSSYNEQFF. The CDR3 DNA reads as TGTGCCAGTAGTGTTCAGGGGAGCTCCTACAATGAGCAGTTCTTC.

The chain couples TRBV5-1 to TRBJ2-5; 8 bases fit TRBD2. The CDR3 spans 13 residues. The germline V gene encodes CDR1 SGHRS and CDR2 YFSETQ. V was pared by 1 base and J by 5 bases, with 1 base of the junction left unmatched. DNA of the CDR3: TGCGCCAGCAGCTTGACTAGCGGCGAGACCCAGTACTTC. Residues: CASSLTSGETQYF.

The J gene is TRBJ2-3, the V gene TRBV4-1, with a possible D match to TRBD2 (6 bases). The V end lost 0 bases, the J end lost 5 bases, and 18 bases lay between the germline ends. CDR3 length: 17 amino acids. Germline V gene lookup returns CDR1 MGHRA and CDR2 YSYEKL. The CDR3 here is CASSQDTAGPPGDTQYF. The CDR3 region has the DNA TGCGCCAGCAGCCAAGATACCGCGGGACCCCCCGGAGATACGCAGTATTTT.

J is TRBJ1-4 and V is TRBV27; possibly TRBD1 for D (5 bases). V shed 6 bases and J shed 14 bases, with 16 bases lying between them. This CDR3 has 12 residues. Germline CDR1 MNHEY, CDR2 SMNVEV (reference sequence). The CDR3 coding sequence is TGTGCCAGCAGACTAAATGGAGGGGACCTGTTTTTT. Translation: CASRLNGGDLFF. The full variable domain, in which reference TRBV27 and TRBJ1-4 provide the parts outside the CDR3, is EAQVTQNPRYLITVTGKKLTVTCSQNMNHEYMSWYRQDPGLGLRQIYYSMNVEVTDKGDVPEGYKVSRKEKRNFPLILESPSPNQTSLYFCASRLNGGDLFFGSGTQLSVL.

The chain carries TRBV11-2 and TRBJ2-1; 10 bases are shared with TRBD2. The V segment lost 3 bases and the J segment 3 bases; nucleotides outside the gene matches: 14. Germline V gene lookup returns CDR1 SGHAT and CDR2 FQNNGV. CDR3 length: 19 residues. CDR3 in amino acids: CASSLDEEKLAGSYNEQFF. Here the CDR3 DNA reads TGTGCCAGCAGCTTGGATGAAGAAAAACTAGCGGGAAGCTACAATGAGCAGTTCTTC.

The chain is built from TRBV29-1 and TRBJ1-2; no clear D gene. The germline CDR1 and CDR2 sequences are SQVTM and ANQGSEA. The CDR3 runs to 15 residues. Trimming removed 0 bases at V and 5 bases at J, with 16 bases between. The chain's CDR3 is CSVEDRSRIGYGYTF. DNA of the CDR3: TGCAGCGTTGAAGATCGTTCCCGAATCGGGTATGGCTACACCTTC.

V is TRBV27 and J is TRBJ1-5, with 7 bases aligning to TRBD1. The CDR3 spans 14 residues. Germline V CDR1 and CDR2: MNHEY, SMNVEV (reference sequence). Germline trimming cut 6 bases from V and 3 bases from J; bases unmatched to any gene: 5. The CDR3 reads CASSETGFNQPQHF. DNA of the CDR3: TGTGCCAGCAGCGAGACAGGGTTCAATCAGCCCCAGCATTTT.

Points on this clone: The sample carries other DNA sequences with the same CDR3. The V call is TRBV18, the J call TRBJ1-5; 9 bases agree with TRBD1. The J segment lost 4 bases and the V segment lost 3 bases, leaving 4 bases of the junction unmatched. There are 15 residues in the CDR3. Germline V CDR1 and CDR2: KGHSH, LQKENI. The CDR3 DNA is TGTGCCAGCTCACCGGGACAGGGATCAAATCAGCCCCAGCATTTT. This gives the protein CASSPGQGSNQPQHF.

The V and J genes are TRBV27 and TRBJ2-7, with 14 bases lining up with TRBD2. CDR3 length equals 17 residues. Germline CDR1 and CDR2: MNHEY and SMNVEV (reference sequence). The V and J ends lost 5 bases and 4 bases, in that order; junction bases with no gene match: 10. The CDR3 loop reads CASSPTGLAGVVYEQYF. The CDR3 nucleotides are TGTGCCAGCAGTCCGACGGGACTAGCGGGAGTGGTGTACGAGCAGTACTTC.

V and J are TRBV11-3 and TRBJ2-3; TRBD1 agrees at 7 bases. Trimming at V came to 5 bases and at J to 6 bases, leaving 11 bases not matched to a gene. Germline-derived CDR1 and CDR2 are SGHNT and YENEEA. CDR3 size: 15 residues. The CDR3, as DNA: TGTGCCAGCAGCAGTACTACAGGGGCAGGTGATACGCAGTATTTT. It codes for CASSSTTGAGDTQYF.

The chain recombines TRBV5-6 with TRBJ1-2; possibly TRBD1 for D (6 bases). Germline V gene data show CDR1 as SGHDT and CDR2 as YYEEEE. V gave up 4 bases and J gave up 1 base, with 11 bases separating them. The CDR3 consists of 14 residues. The CDR3 coding sequence is TGTGCCAGCAGCGCGACAGGCGTTAACTATGGCTACACCTTC. It translates to CASSATGVNYGYTF. Based on the CDR3 plus reference TRBV5-6 and TRBJ1-2, the full variable domain is DAGVTQSPTHLIKTRGQQVTLRCSPKSGHDTVSWYQQALGQGPQFIFQYYEEEERQRGNFPDRFSGHQFPNYSSELNVNALLLGDSALYLCASSATGVNYGYTFGSGTRLTVV.

For this clone: Since a much larger clone is just one base distant, this may be a read error. Since the CDR3 does not end with the conserved phenylalanine or tryptophan, this likely comes from a read error. This chain joins TRBV6-1 and TRBJ2-7, with 7 positions matching TRBD2. With V trimmed by 6 bases and J by 6 bases, 11 bases remained unmatched. CDR3 size: 14 residues. Per germline, CDR1 MNHNS and CDR2 SASEGT. The CDR3 loop is CASSPNAGRGEQYL. The CDR3 DNA reads TGTGCCAGCAGCCCCAACGCAGGGAGGGGCGAGCAGTACCTC.

This chain links TRBV27 with TRBJ1-5; 7 bases agree with TRBD1. After removal of 4 bases from V and 7 bases from J, the junction contained 13 bases not matched to a gene. The germline CDR1 and CDR2 sequences are MNHEY and SMNVEV (reference sequence). CDR3 length: 16 amino acids. CDR3 region: CASSSGQAQPGQPQHF. The DNA for the CDR3 is TGTGCCAGCAGTTCAGGACAGGCCCAGCCCGGCCAGCCCCAGCATTTT.

This chain connects TRBV6-5 to TRBJ1-2, with TRBD1 matching over 7 bases. The CDR3 sequence is 15 residues long. After removal of 4 bases from V and 1 base from J, the junction contained 6 bases not matched to a gene. Germline CDR1 is MNHEY and CDR2 is SVGAGI. The CDR3 DNA follows: TGTGCCAGCAGTTCAGAGACAGGGAGTAACTATGGCTACACCTTC. It translates to CASSSETGSNYGYTF.

The chain uses TRBV6-5 and TRBJ1-1; no definite D call. The CDR3 length is 11 residues. Germline loops: CDR1 MNHEY, CDR2 SVGAGI. V lost 8 bases, J lost 0 bases, and 4 bases lay in between. The CDR3, as DNA: TGTGCCAGCTGGCTGAACACTGAAGCTTTCTTT. Its protein is CASWLNTEAFF.

The genes are TRBV18 and TRBJ1-3; D call uncertain. The CDR3 sequence is 13 residues long. Germline CDR1 is KGHSH and CDR2 is LQKENI. With 2 bases removed from V and 8 bases from J, the gap between germline ends came to 10 bases. The CDR3 bases are TGTGCCAGCTCACCAGGAGCAGATGACACCATATATTTT. Encoded protein: CASSPGADDTIYF.

V and J are TRBV4-1 and TRBJ1-1; D is perhaps TRBD1 (5 bases). Germline V lookup: CDR1 MGHRA, CDR2 YSYEKL. CDR3 length: 14 amino acids. Trimming shortened V by 6 bases and J by 2 bases, and 13 bases separated the two germline ends. The CDR3 reads CASRRDRVNTEAFF. The CDR3 nucleotides read TGCGCCAGCAGGAGAGACAGAGTAAACACTGAAGCTTTCTTT.

This chain joins TRBV27 and TRBJ1-2, with a tentative D call TRBD1 (6 bases). CDR3 length equals 18 residues. The germline gives CDR1 MNHEY, CDR2 SMNVEV (reference sequence). Trimming stripped 5 bases from V and 0 bases from J, with 22 bases between. The CDR3 reads CASSPLQGVGQANYGYTF. The CDR3 DNA sequence: TGTGCCAGCAGTCCCCTACAGGGCGTGGGACAAGCTAACTATGGCTACACCTTC.

The chain couples TRBV6-5 to TRBJ1-2; possibly TRBD1 for D (5 bases). The CDR3 is 15 residues long. Germline loops: CDR1 MNHEY, CDR2 SVGAGI. V was trimmed by 5 bases and J by 3 bases, leaving 16 bases between them. The CDR3 here is CASSPRQGKDYGYTF. The CDR3 region has the DNA TGTGCCAGCAGTCCGCGGCAGGGTAAGGACTATGGCTACACCTTC.

The rearrangement joins TRBV4-2 to TRBJ2-5; tentatively, D is TRBD2 (6 bases). This CDR3 region has 15 residues. V was cut by 4 bases and J by 4 bases, with 16 bases left in between. Germline CDR1 and CDR2: LGHNA and YNFKEQ. The CDR3 loop is CASSPSGSDRETQYF. CDR3 nucleotides: TGTGCCAGCAGCCCCTCCGGGAGCGACCGAGAGACCCAGTACTTC.

The chain recombines TRBV29-1 with TRBJ1-4, with D maybe TRBD1 (5 bases). V lost 5 bases to trimming and J lost 6 bases, with 19 bases between them. Germline CDR1 reads SQVTM; CDR2 reads ANQGSEA. The CDR3 is made up of 15 amino acids. CDR3 in DNA: TGCAGCGTTCGACGCAGGGTCAGCGATGATGAAAAACTGTTTTTT. This codes for CSVRRRVSDDEKLFF.

J is TRBJ2-2 and V is TRBV25-1; 10 nucleotides agree with TRBD2. V lost 4 bases, J lost 2 bases, and 4 bases stayed unmatched. The CDR3 extends over 16 amino acids. Germline values: CDR1 MGHDK, CDR2 SYGVNS. CDR3 nucleotide sequence: TGTGCCAGCAGTGTCAGACTAGCGGGCAACACCGGGGAGCTGTTTTTT. Protein: CASSVRLAGNTGELFF.

The chain combines TRBV29-1 with TRBJ2-7; D is uncertain. The V end lost 1 base, the J end lost 3 bases, and 4 bases lay between the germline ends. Germline V gene lookup returns CDR1 SQVTM and CDR2 ANQGSEA. The CDR3 is made up of 11 amino acids. The chain's CDR3 is CSVEVSYEQYF. DNA for the CDR3: TGCAGCGTTGAAGTGAGCTACGAGCAGTACTTC.

The CDR3 DNA follows: TGTGCCAGCATCGATGGAGGACTAGCGGTTTTGGAGCAGTTCTTC. Translation: CASIDGGLAVLEQFF. The gene calls are TRBV6-1 and TRBJ2-1, with 10 positions matching TRBD2. The CDR3 is 15 amino acids. J was trimmed by 10 bases and V by 7 bases; bases with no gene match: 13. CDR1 and CDR2 from the germline V gene are MNHNS and SASEGT.

The rearrangement joins TRBV7-8 to TRBJ2-1, with D possibly being TRBD2 (6 bases). Germline CDR1 reads SGHVS; CDR2 reads FQNEAQ. The V end lost 3 bases, the J end lost 8 bases, and 14 bases lay between the germline ends. This CDR3 is 14 amino acids long. In DNA, the CDR3 is TGTGCCAGCAGCTTTTTACTCAGGGACTATGAGCAGTTCTTC. The encoded protein is CASSFLLRDYEQFF.

J is TRBJ2-1 and V is TRBV28; 14 nucleotides line up with TRBD2. This CDR3 region has 15 residues. CDR1 MDHEN and CDR2 SYDVKM come from the germline V gene. The V and J ends lost 6 bases and 7 bases, in that order; junction bases with no gene match: 5. The CDR3 bases are TGTGCCAGCAGGCGGACTAGCGGGAGGCATAATGAGCAGTTCTTC. As protein: CASRRTSGRHNEQFF.

The chain combines TRBV7-9 with TRBJ2-3, with 8 bases fitting TRBD1. Looked up from germline, CDR1 is SEHNR and CDR2 is FQNEAQ (reference sequence). J was trimmed by 5 bases and V by 1 base; bases with no gene match: 5. The CDR3 spans 15 residues. The CDR3 DNA reads as TGTGCCAGCAGCTTAGGTCAGGGGGCTATAGATACGCAGTATTTT. It codes for CASSLGQGAIDTQYF.

The chain has TRBV4-3 and TRBJ2-3; no clear D. This CDR3 has 16 amino acids. V gave up 2 bases and J gave up 6 bases, with 18 bases separating them. The V gene's germline CDR1 is LGHNA and CDR2 YSLEER. The DNA for the CDR3 is TGCGCCAGCAGCCAAAAAGGTGGGCCTATGGCGGATACGCAGTATTTT. This sequence encodes CASSQKGGPMADTQYF.

V gene TRBV19 combines with J gene TRBJ1-1; D is ambiguous. The CDR3 contains 14 residues. Deletions cut 3 bases from V and 0 bases from J, with 8 bases between. CDR1 and CDR2 (germline): LNHDA, SQIVND (reference sequence). In DNA, the CDR3 is TGTGCCAGTAGTATTCGAGGGTTGAACACTGAAGCTTTCTTT. Its translation: CASSIRGLNTEAFF. Full variable domain (remainder filled in from reference TRBV19 and TRBJ1-1): DGGITQSPKYLFRKEGQNVTLSCEQNLNHDAMYWYRQDPGQGLRLIYYSQIVNDFQKGDIAEGYSVSREKKESFPLTVTSAQKNPTAFYLCASSIRGLNTEAFFGQGTRLTVV.

In this sample, this clone turned up once. The chain carries TRBV28 and TRBJ1-1; D is uncertain. Germline V CDR1 and CDR2: MDHEN, SYDVKM. The length of the CDR3 is 12 residues. Trimming removed 5 bases at V and 5 bases at J, with 9 bases between. This CDR3 is CASSRTGTEAFF. CDR3 bases: TGTGCCAGCAGTCGTACGGGTACTGAAGCTTTCTTT.